These T cell receptor beta chains were read from a single sample in a study of T cells in Graves' hyperthyroidism and ophthalmopathy. TCRdb re-analysed the multiplex PCR reads in MiXCR, keeping a single row per CDR3 protein. This repertoire shows 800,000 or so distinct CDR3 sequences, roughly 40% found once; its top ten account for around 10%. The sample consisted of blood. The receptors come from a man aged 18 to 29 with Graves' hyperthyroidism. Both conserved end residues are part of each CDR3. D genes are given only for firm matches. Expanded clones are given a class, and other clones once, few, many or no size at all.

clone size	V gene	D gene	J gene	CDR3 DNA	CDR3 protein
.	TRBV2	.	TRBJ2-7	TGTGCCAGCAGGACAGGAACGGGCTCCTACGAGCAGTACTTC	CASRTGTGSYEQYF
many	TRBV15	.	TRBJ2-6	TGTGCCACCAGCGTACGTGCTGGGGCCAACGTCCTGACTTTC	CATSVRAGANVLTF
once	TRBV10-3	TRBD1	TRBJ2-5	TGTGCCAGCAGTTACTCGTACAGGGGGCTTGAGACCCAGTACTTC	CASSYSYRGLETQYF
.	TRBV4-1	.	TRBJ2-2	TGCGCCAGCAGCCCCTCTCTTTCCGGGGAGCTGTTTTTT	CASSPSLSGELFF
once	TRBV5-6	.	TRBJ1-5	TGTGCCAGCAGGACCTCAGGGACCAATCAGCCCCAGCATTTT	CASRTSGTNQPQHF
few	TRBV4-3	.	TRBJ2-7	TGCGCCAGCAGCCAAGCTCGGATTACGGCCTCCTACGAGCAGTACTTC	CASSQARITASYEQYF
.	TRBV27	TRBD2	TRBJ2-7	TGTGCCAGCAGTTCAGAACCTCCGTGGGCTAGCGGGGGCTACGAGCAGTACTTC	CASSSEPPWASGGYEQYF
few	TRBV7-6	.	TRBJ1-1	TGTGCCAGCAGCTTTAACCAGGAGCAGAACACTGAAGCTTTCTTT	CASSFNQEQNTEAFF
many	TRBV12-3/TRBV12-4	.	TRBJ1-3	TGTGCCAGCGGACAAGGTGGAAACACCATATATTTT	CASGQGGNTIYF
.	TRBV25-1	.	TRBJ1-4	TGTGCCAGCCACGGACACGACGGGGAAAAACTGTTTTTT	CASHGHDGEKLFF
few	TRBV12-3/TRBV12-4	TRBD2	TRBJ2-7	TGTGCCAGCTGTTGGGGGGGGAGCTCCTACGAGCAGTACTTC	CASCWGGSSYEQYF
many	TRBV29-1	TRBD1	TRBJ1-2	TGCAGCGTTGATAAGGGGGTTGGGGACAGCCCGTATGGCTACACCTTC	CSVDKGVGDSPYGYTF
many	TRBV7-7	TRBD1	TRBJ2-2	TGTGCTAGCAGCACGGGACAGTGGGCGAACACCGGGGAGCTGTTTTTT	CASSTGQWANTGELFF
.	TRBV2	.	TRBJ1-1	TGTGCCAGCAGTTCCGATTTGGGGGCTGAAGCTTTCTTT	CASSSDLGAEAFF
.	TRBV5-6	TRBD1	TRBJ1-4	TGTGCCAGCAGCCCCGAGGGACAGGGAGGTGAAAAACTGTTTTTT	CASSPEGQGGEKLFF
.	TRBV7-8	.	TRBJ2-7	TGTGCCAGCAGCCCCCTGGTAGTGGTCTACGAGCAGTACTTC	CASSPLVVVYEQYF
.	TRBV10-2	.	TRBJ2-7	TGCGCCAGCAGTTCCCAAGACTCCCCCTCCTACGAGCAGTACTTC	CASSSQDSPSYEQYF
.	TRBV2	.	TRBJ2-3	TGTGCCAGCAGGATGGGGGGCACAGATACGCAGTATTTT	CASRMGGTDTQYF
.	TRBV29-1	TRBD2	TRBJ2-2	TGCAGCGTTAGCGGGAGGAGAGGGACCGGGGAGCTGTTTTTT	CSVSGRRGTGELFF
many	TRBV6-6	TRBD1	TRBJ1-2	TGTGCCAGCAGTTTTTCCGGGACAGGGGACGGCTACACCTTC	CASSFSGTGDGYTF
.	TRBV9	.	TRBJ1-1	TGTGCCAGCAGCTCGAGACGGGGTGCCGGGAACACTGAAGCTTTCTTT	CASSSRRGAGNTEAFF
.	TRBV7-9	.	TRBJ1-1	TGTGCCAGCAGCCAAGCGGACCTTAACACTGAAGCTTTCTTT	CASSQADLNTEAFF
many	TRBV7-2	TRBD1	TRBJ2-7	TGTGCCAGCAGCGCTGGGACAGTTCCCTACGAGCAGTACTTC	CASSAGTVPYEQYF
many	TRBV19	.	TRBJ2-6	TGTGCCAGTAGACCAGCAGACGGACAGTCTGGGGCCAACGTCCTGACTTTC	CASRPADGQSGANVLTF
many	TRBV14	.	TRBJ1-2	TGTGCCAGCAGCCAAGGGCGGCAGTTATGGGGCTACACCTTC	CASSQGRQLWGYTF
.	TRBV10-3	.	TRBJ1-6	TGTGCCATCAGTGACATTAACAAACAGGGAGGCAATTCACCCCTCCACTTT	CAISDINKQGGNSPLHF
.	TRBV29-1	.	TRBJ2-2	TGCAGCACCGTCGGGGGGGAGCTGTTTTTT	CSTVGGELFF
.	TRBV20-1	.	TRBJ1-5	TGCAGTGCTAGCCAGGGAGACCAACAAGAGACCCAGCATTTT	CSASQGDQQETQHF
once	TRBV7-9	.	TRBJ1-3	TGTGCCAGCAGCCCGCCTTTTGGCTCTGGAAACACCATATATTTT	CASSPPFGSGNTIYF
few	TRBV5-4	.	TRBJ1-6	TGTGCCGTGCGAGAGGGATCCACCCTCCACTTT	CAVREGSTLHF
.	TRBV19	TRBD1	TRBJ1-2	TGTGCCAGCCTGAACCGACAGGGGGTAGGCGGCTACACCTTC	CASLNRQGVGGYTF
.	TRBV19	.	TRBJ2-7	TGTGCCAGTTGTATGTTTCCCGGATACGAGCAGTACTTC	CASCMFPGYEQYF
many	TRBV2	TRBD1	TRBJ1-2	TGTGCCAGCATCCGAGGGGGCGATGGCTACACCTTC	CASIRGGDGYTF
many	TRBV10-3	.	TRBJ2-7	TGTGCCATCCCCGAACTCACAAAAGCCTACGAGCAGTACTTC	CAIPELTKAYEQYF
many	TRBV9	TRBD1	TRBJ1-1	TGTGCCAGTAGTCCCGGGACAGATGAAGCTTTCTTT	CASSPGTDEAFF
few	TRBV5-5	TRBD1	TRBJ1-2	TGTGCCAGCAGATCGAAAAAAGGGGGCTACTATGGCTACACCTTC	CASRSKKGGYYGYTF
.	TRBV19	.	TRBJ1-4	TGTGCCAGTACCCCGGAGGGGGCTAATGAAAAACTGTTTTTT	CASTPEGANEKLFF
many	TRBV2	TRBD1	TRBJ1-5	TGTGCCAGCAGTGGACAGGGGGCGATTCAGCCCCAGCATTTT	CASSGQGAIQPQHF
many	TRBV2	.	TRBJ2-7	TGTGCCAGCAGTGAAGCCTGGGACGAGCAGTACTTC	CASSEAWDEQYF
.	TRBV12-5	TRBD2	TRBJ2-5	TGTGCCAGTAGGGGGGGAGCGGGGGGAGGGGAGACCCAGTACTTC	CASRGGAGGGETQYF
few	TRBV6-1	.	TRBJ1-3	TGTGCCAGCAGGAAGGGGGTGGACGTACACTCTGGAAACACCATATATTTT	CASRKGVDVHSGNTIYF